This T cell receptor beta chain comes out of a study of T-cell memory formation after mild COVID-19. About the research overall: Most TCR clusters belonged to a single donor.

Researchers used 5'RACE with constant-segment primers to make TCR alpha and TCR beta cDNA libraries that carry sample barcodes and UMIs. A single record per CDR3 protein comes from TCRdb applying MiXCR to the 5' RACE reads. This table holds about half a million distinct CDR3 sequences, about 18% found once. The CDR3 extends over 15 amino acids. Germline V gene sequence: CDR1 SEHNR, CDR2 FQNEAQ (reference sequence). Of note for this clonotype: Mismatch with germline at one junction end may stem from a read error.

The V call is TRBV7-9, the J call TRBJ2-6; D perhaps matches TRBD2 (5 bases). The sample was PBMCs or a T cell subset sorted from them (not recorded which). The TCR comes from an adult woman who had mild COVID-19 (a few samples of this study predate the infection). Cell type and time point are not known. DNA of the CDR3: TGTGCCATCAGCCCGAGGGATACTGGGGCCAACGTCCTGACTTTC. It is translated as CAISPRDTGANVLTF.